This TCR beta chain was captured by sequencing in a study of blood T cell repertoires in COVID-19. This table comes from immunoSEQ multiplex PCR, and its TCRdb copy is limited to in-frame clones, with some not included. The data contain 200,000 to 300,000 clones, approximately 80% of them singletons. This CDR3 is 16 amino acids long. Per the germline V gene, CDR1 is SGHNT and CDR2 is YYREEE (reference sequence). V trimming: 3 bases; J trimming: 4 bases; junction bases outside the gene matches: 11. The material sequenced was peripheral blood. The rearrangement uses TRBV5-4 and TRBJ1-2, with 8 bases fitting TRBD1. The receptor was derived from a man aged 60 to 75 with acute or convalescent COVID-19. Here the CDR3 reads CASSSDRDRTLYGYTF. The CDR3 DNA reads TGTGCCAGCAGCTCCGACCGGGACAGGACTCTCTATGGCTACACCTTC.